This T cell receptor (beta chain) was captured in a study of metastatic and nonmetastatic thyroid tumors. Study summary: Peripheral blood and tumor or nodule samples from malignant and benign thyroid patients were compared.

On this clone itself: Antigen: not known.

Study-level points and caveats: When malignant thyroid tumors were compared with benign nodules, TCR beta diversity was reportedly significantly higher in the malignant tumors. This held in both blood and tumor samples.

Germline CDR1 is MRHNA and CDR2 is SNTAGT. V dropped 3 bases and J dropped 4; count of bases not matched to a gene: 6. The CDR3 sequence is 16 residues long. Via MiXCR, TCRdb re-called the PCR reads. Among some 35,000 clones, about 31% were seen once, and the ten largest hold 7.8%. Thyroid surgery was performed in patients who had received no treatment beforehand. This TCR came from a female donor with papillary thyroid cancer or a benign thyroid nodule (not recorded which). Some clones in this sample may be carry-over from other donors' samples. Material for sequencing was blood. The chain carries TRBV6-4 and TRBJ2-3; TRBD1 aligns across 11 bases. The CDR3 loop reads CASSEVGTGGSDTQYF. CDR3 DNA sequence: TGTGCCAGCAGTGAGGTCGGGACAGGGGGGTCAGATACGCAGTATTTT.